This T cell receptor beta chain was identified during a study of T cells after yellow fever vaccination. V lost 4 bases, J lost 1 base, and 7 bases lay in between. The germline V gene has CDR1 SQVTM and CDR2 ANQGSEA. The CDR3 totals 12 residues. TCRdb called the 5' RACE reads again in MiXCR, with one record for every CDR3 protein. The sample lists some 70,000 distinct CDR3 sequences, approximately 7% occurring once. This clonotype was counted many times. The rearrangement links TRBV29-1 to TRBJ1-2; D ambiguous. This sequence originates from a man between 18 and 29 years old who received the YFV17D yellow fever vaccine. Sequences were derived from CD8+ T cells sorted from PBMCs, sampled about 41 days after the first yellow fever vaccination. CDR3 DNA: TGCAGCGTTGGGTGGGGTAACTATGGCTACACCTTC. Encoded protein: CSVGWGNYGYTF.